What follows are 29 T cell receptor beta chains derived from one specimen sequenced in a study of cytomegalovirus exposure and HLA in healthy donors. Sequencing was performed with immunoSEQ multiplex PCR; in TCRdb, only in-frame clones are kept and a portion is missing. The sample lists roughly 90,000 clones, roughly 85% occurring once. Material: PBMCs. The source of these receptors is a man aged 18 to 29 in good health and CMV-seropositive.

The V gene is TRBV29-1, the J gene TRBJ2-3; tentative D call: TRBD1 (7 bases). V lost 4 bases and J lost 10, with 15 bases in between. The CDR3 has 12 residues. CDR1 and CDR2 (germline): SQVTM, ANQGSEA. The CDR3: CSVAAGGGAQYF. The CDR3 bases are TGCAGCGTTGCGGCAGGGGGAGGTGCGCAGTATTTT.

The J gene is TRBJ1-4, the V gene TRBV2, with D possibly TRBD1 on 5 matching bases. The length of the CDR3 is 14 residues. Germline CDR1 reads SNHLY; CDR2 reads FYNNEI. The V end was cut by 6 bases, the J end by 8 bases, with 16 bases between. The chain's CDR3 is CASSLGLNLEKLFF. Written as DNA, the CDR3 is TGTGCCAGCAGCCTGGGACTGAATCTCGAAAAACTGTTTTTT. The variable domain in full, completed from reference TRBV2 and TRBJ1-4, reads EPEVTQTPSHQVTQMGQEVILRCVPISNHLYFYWYRQILGQKVEFLVSFYNNEISEKSEIFDDQFSVERPDGSNFTLKIRSTKLEDSAMYFCASSLGLNLEKLFFGSGTQLSVL.

This clone was counted between two and nine times. The V and J genes are TRBV7-9 and TRBJ2-7; 8 bases map to TRBD1. The V gene end was trimmed by 5 bases and the J gene end by 7 bases; junction bases not matched to a gene: 4. There are 12 residues in the CDR3. From germline, CDR1 is SEHNR and CDR2 FQNEAQ (reference sequence). The CDR3 DNA reads TGTGCCAGCAGCCGACAGGGGCGGGAGCAGTACGTC. Encoded protein: CASSRQGREQYV.

V is TRBV5-1 and J is TRBJ2-7; D gene uncertain. The CDR3 runs 13 residues. The V gene's germline CDR1 is SGHRS and CDR2 YFSETQ. V was trimmed by 1 base and J by 1 base, leaving 6 bases between them. CDR3 sequence: CASSLPQSYEQYF. The CDR3 DNA reads TGCGCCAGCAGCTTGCCACAGTCCTACGAGCAGTACTTC.

As DNA, the CDR3 is TGTGCCACCAGCAGAGTTTTGCGAAACTACAATGAGCAGTTCTTC. Translating it yields CATSRVLRNYNEQFF. This chain connects TRBV15 to TRBJ2-1; D not certain. V was clipped by 1 base and J by 3 bases, with 10 bases between them. Germline CDR1 and CDR2: LNHNV and YYDKDF (reference sequence). The CDR3 has 15 amino acids.

V is TRBV7-2 and J is TRBJ2-7; D is possibly TRBD2 (7 bases). Germline CDR1 SGHTA, CDR2 FQGNSA. V lost 2 bases and J 9 bases, leaving 23 bases between the germline ends. There are 16 residues in the CDR3. The CDR3 bases are TGTGCCAGCAGCTTATTGGGGGGGGCATCTCCTACCGGGCAGTACGTC. Translating it yields CASSLLGGASPTGQYV.

This rearrangement joins TRBV27 to TRBJ2-7; 9 bases are shared with TRBD1. CDR3 length: 16 amino acids. The germline CDR1 and CDR2 sequences are MNHEY and SMNVEV (reference sequence). With 6 bases clipped from V and 2 bases from J, the junction kept 11 bases outside the gene matches. DNA for the CDR3: TGTGCCAGCAGACACTCCGGGACAGGGTTCACCTACGAGCAGTACTTC. It codes for CASRHSGTGFTYEQYF.

The gene calls are TRBV15 and TRBJ1-4; perhaps TRBD1 as D (5 bases). Trimming left V 0 bases short and J 7 bases short, with 12 bases between. The CDR3 spans 15 residues. Germline assignment: CDR1 LNHNV and CDR2 YYDKDF (reference sequence). CDR3 DNA: TGTGCCACCAGCAGAGATAGGCAGGGCAGTGAAAAACTGTTTTTT. It translates to CATSRDRQGSEKLFF.

This chain joins TRBV7-8 and TRBJ2-1, with TRBD1 as a possible D gene (5 bases). Per germline, CDR1 SGHVS and CDR2 FQNEAQ. The CDR3 runs to 16 residues. Between the trimmed V and J ends, which lost 2 bases and 1 base, there was a span of 12 bases. This chain's CDR3 is CASSLRGGVSYNEQFF. In DNA form, the CDR3 reads TGTGCCAGCAGCTTAAGGGGTGGTGTATCCTACAATGAGCAGTTCTTC. The whole variable domain, remainder taken from reference TRBV7-8 and TRBJ2-1, is GAGVSQSPRYKVAKRGQDVALRCDPISGHVSLFWYQQALGQGPEFLTYFQNEAQLDKSGLPSDRFFAERPEGSVSTLKIQRTQQEDSAVYLCASSLRGGVSYNEQFFGPGTRLTVL.

This rearrangement joins TRBV4-1 to TRBJ2-3, with D unresolved. The CDR3 consists of 17 residues. Germline V gene data show CDR1 as MGHRA and CDR2 as YSYEKL. Trimming cost V 1 base and J 2 bases, with 16 bases left between them. CDR3 in DNA: TGCGCCAGCAGCCAAGCGGAACCCCACAGATCCACAGATACGCAGTATTTT. It encodes CASSQAEPHRSTDTQYF.

This clone occurred once. The chain couples TRBV5-1 to TRBJ1-4; D is possibly TRBD1 (5 bases). Trimming took 5 bases from V and 0 from J, leaving 26 bases between them. In germline, CDR1 is SGHRS, CDR2 YFSETQ. The length of the CDR3 is 20 residues. The CDR3 DNA is TGCGCCAGCAGTTTGCGGGGACTTACCCCCGACTTTGCAACTAATGAAAAACTGTTTTTT. It translates to CASSLRGLTPDFATNEKLFF.

This clone has a single count. V and J are TRBV10-3 and TRBJ2-2; D ambiguous. Between the trimmed V and J ends, which lost 1 base and 1 base, there was a span of 10 bases. Germline lookup yields CDR1 ENHRY and CDR2 SYGVKD. The CDR3 consists of 16 residues. The CDR3, as DNA: TGTGCCATCAGTGAGTTTGGGCAGTGGAACACCGGGGAGCTGTTTTTT. Translating it yields CAISEFGQWNTGELFF.

The CDR3 nucleotides are TGCGCCAGCAGCTTGGAGGCGGGAGTTAGGGCAGATACGCAGTATTTT. Its protein is CASSLEAGVRADTQYF. The V call is TRBV5-1, the J call TRBJ2-3, with TRBD2 matching over 7 bases. This CDR3 has 16 amino acids. V lost 0 bases to trimming and J lost 4 bases; unmatched junction nucleotides: 8. In germline, CDR1 is SGHRS, CDR2 YFSETQ.

This chain links TRBV5-1 with TRBJ2-5; D is perhaps TRBD2 (5 bases). Trimming stripped 5 bases from V and 5 bases from J, with 13 bases between. Germline CDR1 SGHRS, CDR2 YFSETQ. CDR3 length: 13 residues. The CDR3 sequence: CASRSGLWETQYF. The CDR3, as DNA: TGCGCCAGCAGGTCCGGACTCTGGGAGACCCAGTACTTC.

The rearrangement links TRBV28 to TRBJ2-1; TRBD2 matches 10 bases. The germline gives CDR1 MDHEN, CDR2 SYDVKM. The CDR3 loop spans 19 amino acids. Losses at the gene ends were 4 bases for V and 0 bases for J; bases not matched to a gene: 12. This CDR3 is CASSWVELAGRSSYNEQFF. The CDR3 DNA sequence: TGTGCCAGCAGTTGGGTGGAACTAGCGGGACGGAGCTCCTACAATGAGCAGTTCTTC.

V gene TRBV5-1 combines with J gene TRBJ1-4; D may be TRBD1 (5 bases). Deletions cut 2 bases from V and 6 bases from J, with 11 bases between. This CDR3 is built from 14 residues. Germline lookup yields CDR1 SGHRS and CDR2 YFSETQ. The CDR3 nucleotides read TGCGCCAGCAGCTTCGGCCCCAGGGATGAAAAACTGTTTTTT. Its protein is CASSFGPRDEKLFF.

V is TRBV28 and J is TRBJ1-2; D may be TRBD1 (5 bases). V lost 2 bases to trimming and J lost 4 bases, with 11 bases between them. The CDR3 sequence is 14 residues long. Per germline, CDR1 MDHEN and CDR2 SYDVKM. CDR3 residues: CASSLPGRVYGYTF. The CDR3 nucleotides are TGTGCCAGCAGTTTACCAGGGCGAGTCTATGGCTACACCTTC.

The CDR3 coding sequence is TGTGCCAGCGGGTCTCCGTTGAGGTGGACAGATACGCAGTATTTT. Translating it yields CASGSPLRWTDTQYF. The chain combines TRBV6-1 with TRBJ2-3; D gene ambiguous. Germline assignment: CDR1 MNHNS and CDR2 SASEGT. Trimming stripped 8 bases from V and 3 bases from J, with 18 bases between. CDR3 size: 15 residues.

CDR3 region: CASSPSLAGGEQFF. As DNA, the CDR3 is TGTGCCAGCAGCCCCTCCCTTGCGGGAGGTGAGCAGTTCTTC. The chain links TRBV6-9 to TRBJ2-1, with 8 positions matching TRBD2. V gave up 6 bases and J gave up 9 bases; unmatched junction bases: 10. This CDR3 has 14 amino acids. From germline, CDR1 is MNHGY and CDR2 SVAAGI.

The count of this clone is one. The rearrangement uses TRBV2 and TRBJ2-7, with D perhaps matching TRBD2 (5 bases). Germline-derived CDR1 and CDR2 are SNHLY and FYNNEI. CDR3 length: 13 residues. V lost 9 bases, J lost 5 bases, and 17 bases lay in between. For the CDR3, the DNA is TGTGCCAGTTCCCTAGCCCAGGATAACGAGCAGTACGTC. This codes for CASSLAQDNEQYV.

The count of this clone is one. The chain is built from TRBV6-1 and TRBJ1-5; TRBD1 matches at 8 bases. This CDR3 contains 17 residues. Losses at the gene ends were 1 base for V and 0 bases for J; bases not matched to a gene: 5. The germline gives CDR1 MNHNS, CDR2 SASEGT. In DNA form, the CDR3 reads TGTGCCAGCAGTGAAGTGGGAGGACAGGGTAGCAATCAGCCCCAGCATTTT. Residues: CASSEVGGQGSNQPQHF.

This chain uses TRBV6-5 with TRBJ2-1; D may be TRBD2 (5 bases). From germline, CDR1 is MNHEY and CDR2 SVGAGI. V lost 0 bases and J lost 7, with 13 bases in between. The CDR3 runs 15 residues. DNA of the CDR3: TGTGCCAGCAGTTACTCGACGACGGGGAAAAATGAGCAGTTCTTC. As protein: CASSYSTTGKNEQFF.

There are a few counts of this clone. J is TRBJ2-7 and V is TRBV4-1; D may be TRBD2 (5 bases). Germline CDR1 MGHRA, CDR2 YSYEKL. Trimming took 5 bases from V and 2 from J, leaving 10 bases between them. This CDR3 comprises 13 residues. In nucleotides, the CDR3 is TGCGCCAGCAGCGAAGGGAGTACCTACGAGCAGTACGTC. Amino acids: CASSEGSTYEQYV.

CDR3 in amino acids: CASPKPGTTAGELFF. DNA for the CDR3: TGTGCCAGCCCCAAGCCCGGGACAACGGCCGGGGAGCTGTTTTTT. V is TRBV6-1 and J is TRBJ2-2, with a tentative D call TRBD1 (6 bases). Germline V gene data show CDR1 as MNHNS and CDR2 as SASEGT. CDR3 length: 15 residues. Trimming shortened V by 8 bases and J by 6 bases, and 19 bases separated the two germline ends.

The CDR3 reads CASSSRDRNEQFF. CDR3 nucleotides: TGTGCCAGCAGCTCGAGGGACAGGAATGAGCAGTTCTTC. The chain uses TRBV11-2 and TRBJ2-1; 8 positions agree with TRBD1. CDR1 is SGHAT and CDR2 is FQNNGV in the germline V gene. The CDR3 covers 13 residues. V trimming: 4 bases; J trimming: 7 bases; junction bases outside the gene matches: 3.

This clone showed up just a few times. The rearrangement links TRBV6-4 to TRBJ2-6, with D unclear. The CDR3 has 15 amino acids. Germline V gene data show CDR1 as MRHNA and CDR2 as SNTAGT. V was shortened by 0 bases and J by 0 bases, with 3 bases between the two germline ends. CDR3 protein: CASSDSSSGANVLTF. The CDR3 DNA is TGTGCCAGCAGTGACTCCAGCTCTGGGGCCAACGTCCTGACTTTC.

This sequence joins TRBV5-6 and TRBJ2-3, with D possibly TRBD2 on 6 matching bases. The CDR3 contains 15 residues. V was pared by 5 bases and J by 4 bases, with 17 bases between. Germline values: CDR1 SGHDT, CDR2 YYEEEE. In DNA form, the CDR3 reads TGTGCCAGCAGTGAAGCGGGCCTGGCTGCAGATACGCAGTATTTT. As protein: CASSEAGLAADTQYF.

The chain employs TRBV5-1 and TRBJ1-1; 9 positions agree with TRBD1. Germline V gene data show CDR1 as SGHRS and CDR2 as YFSETQ. The CDR3 is 17 amino acids. J was trimmed by 3 bases and V by 3 bases; bases with no gene match: 12. The CDR3: CASSYSDRGGSHTEAFF. As DNA, the CDR3 is TGCGCCAGCAGCTATTCTGACAGGGGGGGTAGTCACACTGAAGCTTTCTTT.

This clone was found a few times. V is TRBV27 and J is TRBJ2-1; the D gene is possibly TRBD1 (5 bases). The ends were cut back, 3 bases at V and 9 bases at J, with 9 bases in the middle. The CDR3 loop spans 12 amino acids. CDR1 MNHEY and CDR2 SMNVEV come from the germline V gene (reference sequence). The CDR3 loop reads CASSLGRGEQFF. The CDR3 DNA reads as TGTGCCAGCAGTTTGGGGCGAGGTGAGCAGTTCTTC.